What follows is one TCR beta chain and its context. Its matching antigen is unknown. The entry originates in a study of OX40 agonist ivuxolimab in advanced cancers. Turning to the study itself: In this cohort, patients received ivuxolimab, an agonistic anti-OX40 (CD134) antibody. One patient with hepatocellular carcinoma and two with cutaneous melanoma, three in all, had partial responses. Study-level findings and limits: Among the lowest peripheral clonal expansion occurred in 0.1-3.0 mg/kg partial responders. CD4+ and CD8+ blood T cells expanded clonally by week 6 at 0.1 to 3.0 mg/kg.

Clones were read by immunoSEQ multiplex PCR, and TCRdb kept only the in-frame ones, dropping some. This repertoire shows approximately 74,000 clones, 85% to 95% found once; its top ten account for approximately 0.3%. Germline V CDR1 and CDR2: LNHDA, SQIVND (reference sequence). The CDR3 runs to 14 residues. V shed 3 bases and J shed 9 bases, with 15 bases lying between them. This TCR was recovered from an adult with an advanced solid tumor such as melanoma, head and neck, liver or kidney cancer. The chain has TRBV19 and TRBJ2-1; D may be TRBD1 (6 bases). The sequencing used CD4+ or CD8+ T cells sorted from blood, collected in a trial of the OX40 agonist ivuxolimab. CDR3 DNA sequence: TGTGCCAGTAGTATCCCCAGGGGCCGCAGTGAGCAGTTCTTC. Translation gives CASSIPRGRSEQFF.